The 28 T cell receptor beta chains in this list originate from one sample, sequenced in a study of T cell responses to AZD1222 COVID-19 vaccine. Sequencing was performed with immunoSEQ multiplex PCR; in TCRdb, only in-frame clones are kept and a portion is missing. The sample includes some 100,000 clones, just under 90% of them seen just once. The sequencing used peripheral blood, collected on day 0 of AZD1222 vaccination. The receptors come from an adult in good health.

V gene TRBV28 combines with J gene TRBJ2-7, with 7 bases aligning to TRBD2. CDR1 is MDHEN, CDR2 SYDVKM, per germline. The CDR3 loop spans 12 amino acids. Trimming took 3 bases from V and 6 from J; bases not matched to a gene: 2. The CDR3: CASSFGGFEQYF. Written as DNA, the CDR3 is TGTGCCAGCAGTTTCGGGGGGTTCGAGCAGTACTTC.

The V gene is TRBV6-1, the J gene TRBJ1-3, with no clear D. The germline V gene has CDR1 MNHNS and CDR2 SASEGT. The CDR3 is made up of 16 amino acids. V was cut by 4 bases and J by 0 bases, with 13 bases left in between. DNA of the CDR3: TGTGCCAGCAGTGCGAGCCCTTGGAGCTCTGGAAACACCATATATTTT. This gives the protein CASSASPWSSGNTIYF.

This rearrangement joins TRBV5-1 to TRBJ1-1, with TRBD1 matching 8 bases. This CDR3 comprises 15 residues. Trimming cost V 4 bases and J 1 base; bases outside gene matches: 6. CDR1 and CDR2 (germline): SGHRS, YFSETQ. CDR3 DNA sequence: TGCGCCAGCAGCATGTTTGGGACAGGGAACACTGAAGCTTTCTTT. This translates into CASSMFGTGNTEAFF.

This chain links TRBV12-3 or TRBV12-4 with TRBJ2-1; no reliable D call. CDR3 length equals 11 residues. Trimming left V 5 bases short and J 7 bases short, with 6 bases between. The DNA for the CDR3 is TGTGCCAGCAGTCGACTTAATGAGCAGTTCTTC. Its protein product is CASSRLNEQFF.

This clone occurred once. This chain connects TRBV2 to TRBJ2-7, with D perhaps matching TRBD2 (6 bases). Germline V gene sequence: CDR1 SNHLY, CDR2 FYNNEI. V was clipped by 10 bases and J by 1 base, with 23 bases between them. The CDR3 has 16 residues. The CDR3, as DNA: TGTGCCACCACGGGCATTAGCGGTCGACAATCCTACGAGCAGTACTTC. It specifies CATTGISGRQSYEQYF.

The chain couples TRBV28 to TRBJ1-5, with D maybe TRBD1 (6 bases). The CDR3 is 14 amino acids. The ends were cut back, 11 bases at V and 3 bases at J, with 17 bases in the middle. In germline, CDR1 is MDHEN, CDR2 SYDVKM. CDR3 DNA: TGTGCCTTGAGTAGGGACAACTCCAATCAGCCCCAGCATTTT. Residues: CALSRDNSNQPQHF.

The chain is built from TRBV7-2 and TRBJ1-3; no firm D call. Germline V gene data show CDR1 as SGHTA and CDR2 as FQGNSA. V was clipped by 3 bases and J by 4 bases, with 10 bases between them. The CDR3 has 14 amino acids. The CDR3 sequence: CASSFSADGNTIYF. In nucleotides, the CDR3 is TGTGCCAGCAGCTTTTCAGCAGACGGAAACACCATATATTTT.

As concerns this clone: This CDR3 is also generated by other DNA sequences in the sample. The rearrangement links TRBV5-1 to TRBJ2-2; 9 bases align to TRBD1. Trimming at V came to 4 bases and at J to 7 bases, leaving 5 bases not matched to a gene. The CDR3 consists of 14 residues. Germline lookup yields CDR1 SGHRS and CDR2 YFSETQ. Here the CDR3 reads CASSRTGGNGELFF. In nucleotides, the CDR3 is TGCGCCAGCAGCCGTACAGGGGGCAACGGGGAGCTGTTTTTT.

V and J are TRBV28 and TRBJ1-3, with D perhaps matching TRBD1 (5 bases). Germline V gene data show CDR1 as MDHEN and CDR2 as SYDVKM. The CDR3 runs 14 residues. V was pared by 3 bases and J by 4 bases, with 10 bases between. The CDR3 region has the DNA TGTGCCAGCAGTTTTATGGCAGGGGGAAACACCATATATTTT. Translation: CASSFMAGGNTIYF.

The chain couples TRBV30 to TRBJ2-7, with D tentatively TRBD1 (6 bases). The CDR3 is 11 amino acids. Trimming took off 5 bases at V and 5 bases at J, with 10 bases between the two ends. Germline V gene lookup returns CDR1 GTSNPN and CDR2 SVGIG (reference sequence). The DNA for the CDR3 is TGTGCCTGGGGAGAGGGGGACGAGCAGTACTTC. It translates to CAWGEGDEQYF. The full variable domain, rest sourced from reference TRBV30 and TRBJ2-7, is SQTIHQWPATLVQPVGSPLSLECTVEGTSNPNLYWYRQAAGRGLQLLFYSVGIGQISSEVPQNLSASRPQDRQFILSSKKLLLSDSGFYLCAWGEGDEQYFGPGTRLTVT.

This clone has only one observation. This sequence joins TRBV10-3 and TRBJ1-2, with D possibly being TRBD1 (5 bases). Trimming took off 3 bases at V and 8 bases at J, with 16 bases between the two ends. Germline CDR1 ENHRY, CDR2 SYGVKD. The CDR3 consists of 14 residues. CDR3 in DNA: TGTGCCATCAGTGACCCGGGACTTTTACTGGGCTACACCTTC. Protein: CAISDPGLLLGYTF.

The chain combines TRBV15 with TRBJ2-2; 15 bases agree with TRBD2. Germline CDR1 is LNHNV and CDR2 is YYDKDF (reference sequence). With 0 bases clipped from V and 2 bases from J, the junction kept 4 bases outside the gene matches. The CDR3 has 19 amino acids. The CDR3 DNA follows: TGTGCCACCAGCAGAGAACCGGGACTAGCGGGAGGCAACACCGGGGAGCTGTTTTTT. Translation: CATSREPGLAGGNTGELFF.

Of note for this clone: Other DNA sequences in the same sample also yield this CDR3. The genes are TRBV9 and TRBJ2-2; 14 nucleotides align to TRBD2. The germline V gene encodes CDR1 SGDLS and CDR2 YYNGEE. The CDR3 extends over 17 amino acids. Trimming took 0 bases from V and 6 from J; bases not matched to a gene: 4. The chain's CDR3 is CASSVAPGLAGAGELFF. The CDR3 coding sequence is TGTGCCAGCAGCGTAGCCCCGGGACTAGCGGGAGCCGGGGAGCTGTTTTTT.

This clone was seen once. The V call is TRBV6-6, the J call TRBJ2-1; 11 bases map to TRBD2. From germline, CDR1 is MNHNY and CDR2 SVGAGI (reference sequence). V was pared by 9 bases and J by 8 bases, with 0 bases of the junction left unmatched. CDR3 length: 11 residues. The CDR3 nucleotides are TGTGCCAGTAGCGGGAGGGATGAGCAGTTCTTC. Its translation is CASSGRDEQFF.

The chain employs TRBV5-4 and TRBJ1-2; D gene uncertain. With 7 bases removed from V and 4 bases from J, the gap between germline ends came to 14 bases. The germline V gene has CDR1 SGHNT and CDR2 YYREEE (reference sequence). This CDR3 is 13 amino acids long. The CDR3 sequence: CASRILGGYGYTF. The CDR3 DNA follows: TGTGCCAGCCGCATCCTGGGCGGCTATGGCTACACCTTC.

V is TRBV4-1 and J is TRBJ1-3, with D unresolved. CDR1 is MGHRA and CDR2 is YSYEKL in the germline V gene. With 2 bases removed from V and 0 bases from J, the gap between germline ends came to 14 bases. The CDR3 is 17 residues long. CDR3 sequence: CASSQSFGSNSGNTIYF. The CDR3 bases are TGCGCCAGCAGCCAATCGTTTGGGAGTAACTCTGGAAACACCATATATTTT.

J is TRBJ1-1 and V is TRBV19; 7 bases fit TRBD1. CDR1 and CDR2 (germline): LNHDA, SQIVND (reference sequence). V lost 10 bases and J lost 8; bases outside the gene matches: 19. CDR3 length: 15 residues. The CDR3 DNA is TGTGCCACCCTCCAATCGGGCACACAGGGGACCGAAGCTTTCTTT. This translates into CATLQSGTQGTEAFF.

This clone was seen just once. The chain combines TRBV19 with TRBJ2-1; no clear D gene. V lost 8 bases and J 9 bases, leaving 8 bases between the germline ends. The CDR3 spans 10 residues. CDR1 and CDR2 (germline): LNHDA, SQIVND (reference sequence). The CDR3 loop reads CASGRAEQFF. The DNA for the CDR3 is TGTGCCAGTGGAAGGGCTGAGCAGTTCTTC.

The CDR3 spells CASSQGPYNEQFF. The CDR3 DNA sequence: TGTGCCAGCAGCCAAGGGCCCTACAATGAGCAGTTCTTC. The gene calls are TRBV4-2 and TRBJ2-1; D is ambiguous. The V and J ends lost 1 base and 2 bases respectively, with 3 bases between them. The CDR3 totals 13 residues. The germline V gene has CDR1 LGHNA and CDR2 YNFKEQ.

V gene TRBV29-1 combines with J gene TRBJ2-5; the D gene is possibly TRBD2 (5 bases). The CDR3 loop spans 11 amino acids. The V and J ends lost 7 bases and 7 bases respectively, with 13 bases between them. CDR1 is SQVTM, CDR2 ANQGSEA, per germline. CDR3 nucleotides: TGCAGCGCTAACCTCGAGGGGACCCAGTACTTC. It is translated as CSANLEGTQYF.

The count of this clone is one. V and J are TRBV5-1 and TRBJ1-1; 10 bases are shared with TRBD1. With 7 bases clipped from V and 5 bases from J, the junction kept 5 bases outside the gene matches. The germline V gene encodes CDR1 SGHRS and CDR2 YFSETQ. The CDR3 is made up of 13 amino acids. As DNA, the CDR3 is TGCGCCAGCGTGGGACAGGGGTCAACTGAAGCTTTCTTT. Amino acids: CASVGQGSTEAFF.

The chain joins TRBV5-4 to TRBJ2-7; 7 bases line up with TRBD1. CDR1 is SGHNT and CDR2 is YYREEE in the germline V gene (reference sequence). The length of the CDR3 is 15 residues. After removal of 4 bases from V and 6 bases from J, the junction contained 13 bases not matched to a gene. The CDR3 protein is CASSGAGGNIGEQYF. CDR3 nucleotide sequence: TGTGCCAGCAGCGGCGCAGGGGGAAATATCGGCGAGCAGTACTTC.

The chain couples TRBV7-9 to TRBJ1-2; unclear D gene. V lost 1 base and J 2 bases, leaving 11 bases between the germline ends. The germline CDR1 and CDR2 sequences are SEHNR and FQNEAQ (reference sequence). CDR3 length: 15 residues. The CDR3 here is CASSLGEGLNYGYTF. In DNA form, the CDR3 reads TGTGCCAGCAGCTTAGGGGAGGGATTAAACTATGGCTACACCTTC.

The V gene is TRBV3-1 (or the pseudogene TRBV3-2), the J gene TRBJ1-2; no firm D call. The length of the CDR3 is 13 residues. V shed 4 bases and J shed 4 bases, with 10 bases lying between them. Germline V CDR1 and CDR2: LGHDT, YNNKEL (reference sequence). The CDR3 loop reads CASSPPRGYGYTF. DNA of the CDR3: TGTGCCAGCAGCCCCCCTCGGGGCTATGGCTACACCTTC.

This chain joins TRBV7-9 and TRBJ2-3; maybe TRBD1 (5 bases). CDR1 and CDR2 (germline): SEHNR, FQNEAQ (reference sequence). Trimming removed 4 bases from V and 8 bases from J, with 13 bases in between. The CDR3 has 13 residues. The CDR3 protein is CASSSLRQGTQYF. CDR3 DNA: TGTGCCAGCAGCTCACTCAGGCAGGGTACGCAGTATTTT.

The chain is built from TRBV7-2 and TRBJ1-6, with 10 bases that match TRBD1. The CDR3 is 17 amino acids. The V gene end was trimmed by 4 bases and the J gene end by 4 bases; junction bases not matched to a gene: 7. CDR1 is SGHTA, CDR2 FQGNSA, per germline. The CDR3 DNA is TGTGCCAGCAGCTCCGCCGGGACAGGGGTTTATAATTCACCCCTCCACTTT. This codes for CASSSAGTGVYNSPLHF.

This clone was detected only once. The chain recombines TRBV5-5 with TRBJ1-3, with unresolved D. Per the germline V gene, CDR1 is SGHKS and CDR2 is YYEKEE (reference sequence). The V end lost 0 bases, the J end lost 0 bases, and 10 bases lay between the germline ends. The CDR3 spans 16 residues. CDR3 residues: CASSLALGHSGNTIYF. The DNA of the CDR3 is TGTGCCAGCAGCTTGGCATTAGGGCACTCTGGAAACACCATATATTTT. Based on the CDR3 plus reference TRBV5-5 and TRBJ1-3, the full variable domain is DAGVTQSPTHLIKTRGQQVTLRCSPISGHKSVSWYQQVLGQGPQFIFQYYEKEERGRGNFPDRFSARQFPNYSSELNVNALLLGDSALYLCASSLALGHSGNTIYFGEGSWLTVV.

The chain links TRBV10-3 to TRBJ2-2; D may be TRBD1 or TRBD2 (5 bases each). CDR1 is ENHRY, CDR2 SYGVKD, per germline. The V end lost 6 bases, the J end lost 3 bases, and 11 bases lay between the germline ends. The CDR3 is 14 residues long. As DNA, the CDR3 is TGTGCCATCAGGAGGGACCGCGACACCGGGGAGCTGTTTTTT. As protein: CAIRRDRDTGELFF.